This TCR beta chain was sequenced during a study of CD8+CD57+ T cells in acquired aplastic anemia. Study-wide background: Quantities of DNA derived from sorted CD4+ and CD8+ cells averaged roughly 3.4 ug.

Using genomic DNA as the template, TCR beta VDJ and CDR3 profiling was carried out. TCRdb redid the calling of the reads with MiXCR, one entry per CDR3 protein. In the table there are some 180,000 distinct CDR3 sequences, roughly 60% of which are singletons. In patients chosen for sequencing, flow cytometry had shown CD8+CD57+ cell expansion. The patients all had a severe acquired aplastic anemia diagnosis. This clonotype was picked up a small number of times. The sequenced material came from sorted CD4+, CD8+, or CD8+CD57+ T cells (not recorded which) from PBMCs. This clonotype originated in a human donor with aplastic anemia.

The CDR3 reads CASRPRARTEELFF. CDR3 DNA: TGTGCCAGCAGGCCTCGAGCCAGGACAGAGGAGCTGTTTTTT. V is TRBV7-9 and J is TRBJ2-2; perhaps TRBD1 as D (6 bases). The CDR3 consists of 14 residues. Per the germline V gene, CDR1 is SEHNR and CDR2 is FQNEAQ (reference sequence). With 6 bases removed from V and 10 bases from J, the gap between germline ends came to 18 bases.